These 3 T cell receptor beta chains share one sample of origin, sequenced in a study of blood T cell repertoires in COVID-19. Method: immunoSEQ multiplex PCR; TCRdb's copy keeps in-frame clones and lacks some. The sample yields more than 85,000 clones, approximately 90% seen once. The sample taken for sequencing was peripheral blood. Every receptor here comes from a woman aged 50 to 60 with acute or convalescent COVID-19.

The rearrangement uses TRBV21-1 and TRBJ2-7; the table calls TRBD1, which could not be checked here. TRBV21-1 is a known pseudogene. This CDR3 region has 18 residues. CDR3 nucleotides: TGTGCCAGCAGCAAAGCGCGACCTTGGACAGACGGATCCTACGAGCAGTACTTC. It encodes CASSKARPWTDGSYEQYF.

V and J are TRBV12-3 or TRBV12-4 and TRBJ1-5, with no clear D. Trimming pared 6 bases from V and 4 bases from J, leaving 10 bases between. There are 13 residues in the CDR3. Written as DNA, the CDR3 is TGTGCCAGCAGCCCAACAGCAAATCAGCCCCAGCATTTT. Translation: CASSPTANQPQHF.

The sample holds one count of this clone. V gene TRBV9 combines with J gene TRBJ2-5; 8 bases are shared with TRBD2. The CDR3 sequence is 13 residues long. Germline V gene sequence: CDR1 SGDLS, CDR2 YYNGEE. The J segment lost 4 bases and the V segment lost 5 bases, leaving 4 bases of the junction unmatched. The CDR3 nucleotides are TGTGCCAGCAGGCCAACTAGCGGAGAGACCCAGTACTTC. It translates to CASRPTSGETQYF. The full variable domain, rest sourced from reference TRBV9 and TRBJ2-5, is DSGVTQTPKHLITATGQRVTLRCSPRSGDLSVYWYQQSLDQGLQFLIQYYNGEERAKGNILERFSAQQFPDLHSELNLSSLELGDSALYFCASRPTSGETQYFGPGTRLLVL.